This T cell receptor (beta chain) came from a study of technical replicates of blood from four donors. Some clones are missing from TCRdb's copy, which holds only in-frame ones; the method was immunoSEQ multiplex PCR. The table records 80,000 to 95,000 clones, about 91% of them present only once. Sequences were obtained from T cells isolated from PBMCs. The TCR originated in a human donor in good health.

The CDR3 spells CASSARAGADTQYF. In DNA form, the CDR3 reads TGTGCCAGCAGTGCAAGGGCGGGAGCAGATACGCAGTATTTT. The rearrangement uses TRBV6-4 and TRBJ2-3; 7 bases map to TRBD2. Germline V gene lookup returns CDR1 MRHNA and CDR2 SNTAGT. This CDR3 contains 14 residues. V lost 4 bases and J lost 4; bases outside the gene matches: 5.